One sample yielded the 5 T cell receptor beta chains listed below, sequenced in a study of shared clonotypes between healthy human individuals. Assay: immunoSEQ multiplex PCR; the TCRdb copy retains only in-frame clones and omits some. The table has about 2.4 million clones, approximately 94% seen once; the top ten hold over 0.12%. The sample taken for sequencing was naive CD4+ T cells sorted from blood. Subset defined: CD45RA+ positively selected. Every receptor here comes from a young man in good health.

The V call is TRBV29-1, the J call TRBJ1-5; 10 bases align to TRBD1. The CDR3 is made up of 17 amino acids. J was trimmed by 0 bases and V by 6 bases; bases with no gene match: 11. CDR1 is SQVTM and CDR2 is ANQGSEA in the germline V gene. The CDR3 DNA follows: TGCAGCGTGGATCCGGGACAGGGGACTTATAGCAATCAGCCCCAGCATTTT. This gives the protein CSVDPGQGTYSNQPQHF.

The CDR3 protein is CASSKGGTSEQPQHF. CDR3 coding DNA: TGTGCCAGCAGCAAAGGTGGGACTTCGGAGCAGCCCCAGCATTTT. V usage is TRBV21-1 and J usage is TRBJ1-5. TRBV21-1 constitutes a pseudogene. The CDR3 contains 15 residues.

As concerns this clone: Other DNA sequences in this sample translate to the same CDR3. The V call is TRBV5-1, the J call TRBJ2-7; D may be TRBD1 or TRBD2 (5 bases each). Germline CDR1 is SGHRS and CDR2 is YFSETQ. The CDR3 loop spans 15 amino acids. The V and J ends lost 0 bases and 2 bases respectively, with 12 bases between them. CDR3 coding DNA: TGCGCCAGCAGCTTGGGGCAGGGACGGCCCTACGAGCAGTACTTC. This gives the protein CASSLGQGRPYEQYF.

The CDR3 spells CASSSAGVWVDYGYTF. CDR3 DNA: TGTGCCAGCAGCAGCGCAGGGGTCTGGGTGGACTATGGCTACACCTTC. The rearrangement uses TRBV7-9 and TRBJ1-2; D possibly corresponds to TRBD1 (6 bases). Germline loops: CDR1 SEHNR, CDR2 FQNEAQ (reference sequence). Trimming took 5 bases from V and 3 from J, leaving 19 bases between them. The CDR3 loop spans 16 amino acids.

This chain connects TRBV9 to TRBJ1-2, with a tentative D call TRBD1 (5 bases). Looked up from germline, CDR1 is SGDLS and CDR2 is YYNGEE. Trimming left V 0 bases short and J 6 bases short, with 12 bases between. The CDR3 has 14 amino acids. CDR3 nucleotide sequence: TGTGCCAGCAGCGTAGCTACTGGAGGGGATGGCTACACCTTC. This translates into CASSVATGGDGYTF. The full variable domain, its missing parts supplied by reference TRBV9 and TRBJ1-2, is DSGVTQTPKHLITATGQRVTLRCSPRSGDLSVYWYQQSLDQGLQFLIQYYNGEERAKGNILERFSAQQFPDLHSELNLSSLELGDSALYFCASSVATGGDGYTFGSGTRLTVV.